One sample yielded the 13 T cell receptor beta chains listed below, sequenced in a study of cytomegalovirus exposure and HLA in healthy donors. The method was immunoSEQ multiplex PCR; TCRdb's version includes in-frame clones alone and lacks a portion of them. Among 100,000 to 150,000 clones listed, 88% were seen once. The sequenced material came from PBMCs. The receptor set was obtained from a man younger than 35 in good health and CMV-seronegative.

The chain carries TRBV6-5 and TRBJ2-7; D possibly corresponds to TRBD2 (5 bases). Germline V CDR1 and CDR2: MNHEY, SVGAGI. V dropped 6 bases and J dropped 0 bases, with 12 bases sitting between them. CDR3 length: 14 residues. The CDR3 DNA sequence: TGTGCCAGCAGGGGGAGACGGGGCTCCTACGAGCAGTACTTC. Protein product: CASRGRRGSYEQYF.

CDR3: CASSEGEDRMNTEAFF. In DNA form, the CDR3 reads TGTGCCAGCAGTGAAGGAGAGGACAGAATGAACACTGAAGCTTTCTTT. V usage is TRBV6-1 and J usage is TRBJ1-1; possibly TRBD1 for D (6 bases). This CDR3 spans 16 amino acids. V dropped 1 base and J dropped 0 bases, with 12 bases sitting between them. Germline values: CDR1 MNHNS, CDR2 SASEGT.

The V and J genes are TRBV29-1 and TRBJ1-1; no clear D. There are 11 residues in the CDR3. Per the germline V gene, CDR1 is SQVTM and CDR2 is ANQGSEA. V was pared by 5 bases and J by 1 base, with 5 bases between. The CDR3, as DNA: TGCAGCGTTCCCGGGAACACTGAAGCTTTCTTT. Its protein is CSVPGNTEAFF.

This clone has a single count. The V and J genes are TRBV4-1 and TRBJ2-7; 9 bases fit TRBD1. CDR3 length: 15 amino acids. Per germline, CDR1 MGHRA and CDR2 YSYEKL. V trimming: 1 base; J trimming: 7 bases; junction bases outside the gene matches: 8. CDR3 bases: TGCGCCAGCAGCCAAGCCCGACAGGGGGGGATAGAGCAGTACTTC. The encoded protein is CASSQARQGGIEQYF.

J is TRBJ2-1 and V is TRBV4-3; D is unclear. The ends were cut back, 11 bases at V and 1 base at J, with 15 bases in the middle. The CDR3 runs 14 residues. Germline CDR1 reads LGHNA; CDR2 reads YSLEER. The CDR3 DNA follows: TGCGCCTCCCAGACACATATGTCCTACAATGAGCAGTTCTTC. The encoded protein is CASQTHMSYNEQFF.

The chain couples TRBV13 to TRBJ2-1; D gene ambiguous. The V end lost 1 base, the J end lost 11 bases, and 6 bases lay between the germline ends. CDR3 length equals 11 residues. Germline CDR1 reads PRHDT; CDR2 reads FYEKMQ (reference sequence). This CDR3 reads CASSLAGQQFF. For the CDR3, the DNA is TGTGCCAGCAGCTTAGCGGGTCAGCAGTTCTTC.

This sequence joins TRBV19 and TRBJ2-7; 9 bases map to TRBD1. Trimming cost V 1 base and J 6 bases; bases outside gene matches: 10. The CDR3 extends over 16 amino acids. Germline V CDR1 and CDR2: LNHDA, SQIVND (reference sequence). This CDR3 reads CASSIVFGQGIREQYF. In nucleotides, the CDR3 is TGTGCCAGTAGTATAGTCTTTGGACAGGGGATTCGCGAGCAGTACTTC.

The chain employs TRBV6-4 and TRBJ2-1, with D maybe TRBD1 (5 bases). This CDR3 contains 15 residues. V lost 0 bases to trimming and J lost 8 bases, with 14 bases between them. From germline, CDR1 is MRHNA and CDR2 SNTAGT. The CDR3: CASSDSQGSSHEQFF. The DNA of the CDR3 is TGTGCCAGCAGTGACTCTCAGGGTTCATCCCATGAGCAGTTCTTC.

The chain uses TRBV28 and TRBJ2-7; D remains ambiguous. CDR1 MDHEN and CDR2 SYDVKM come from the germline V gene. This CDR3 comprises 13 residues. The CDR3 nucleotides are TGTGCTTCAAGCTTTGAAATCCGCTACGAGCAGTACTTC. Translated: CASSFEIRYEQYF.

The chain is built from TRBV2 and TRBJ2-5, with a weak D call TRBD1 (5 bases). Deletions cut 3 bases from V and 4 bases from J, with 9 bases between. Germline-derived CDR1 and CDR2 are SNHLY and FYNNEI. The CDR3 sequence is 13 residues long. Here the CDR3 DNA reads TGTGCCAGCAGTGATCTAGGGGTAGAGACCCAGTACTTC. Translated: CASSDLGVETQYF.

The CDR3 region is CASRTGRTEAFF. The CDR3 nucleotides are TGTGCCAGCAGGACAGGGAGGACTGAAGCTTTCTTT. V and J are TRBV19 and TRBJ1-1, with TRBD1 matching over 8 bases. Trimming removed 9 bases from V and 5 bases from J; junction bases left unmatched: 5. Looked up from germline, CDR1 is LNHDA and CDR2 is SQIVND (reference sequence). This CDR3 spans 12 amino acids. Looking up the rest from reference TRBV19 and TRBJ1-1 gives the full variable domain: DGGITQSPKYLFRKEGQNVTLSCEQNLNHDAMYWYRQDPGQGLRLIYYSQIVNDFQKGDIAEGYSVSREKKESFPLTVTSAQKNPTAFYLCASRTGRTEAFFGQGTRLTVV.

The chain employs TRBV2 and TRBJ1-6; D unresolved. Trimming left V 8 bases short and J 4 bases short, with 18 bases between. Germline CDR1 SNHLY, CDR2 FYNNEI. This CDR3 has 16 amino acids. The CDR3 is CASERADLVYNSPLHF. In DNA, the CDR3 is TGTGCCAGCGAGAGGGCCGACTTGGTTTATAATTCACCCCTCCACTTT.

The V and J genes are TRBV6-5 and TRBJ2-1; maybe TRBD1 (6 bases). Germline V gene sequence: CDR1 MNHEY, CDR2 SVGAGI. There are 16 residues in the CDR3. Trimming left V 0 bases short and J 7 bases short, with 16 bases between. The DNA of the CDR3 is TGTGCCAGCAGTTACTCGGTAGGGGGACGTCATAATGAGCAGTTCTTC. Protein sequence: CASSYSVGGRHNEQFF.